This T cell receptor (beta chain) derives from a study of T cell responses to AZD1222 COVID-19 vaccine. In the case of this clone: Its antigen remains unidentified.

Trimming cost V 5 bases and J 5 bases, with 18 bases left between them. The CDR3 runs 15 residues. Looked up from germline, CDR1 is MDHEN and CDR2 is SYDVKM. Study-level results: Recipients of AZD1222 seropositive at baseline numbered only five or six. Nearly half of unique spike-specific TCRs reportedly avoided B.1.351 and B.1.1.7 mutated regions.

Some clones are missing from TCRdb's copy, which holds only in-frame ones; the method was immunoSEQ multiplex PCR. The sample holds about 92,000 clones, just over 90% seen once. The receptor's source is an adult in good health. The V gene is TRBV28, the J gene TRBJ2-5, with D perhaps TRBD1 (5 bases). The specimen comprised peripheral blood, sampled on day 0 of AZD1222 vaccination. The CDR3 is CASSPSGRVGETQYF. CDR3 coding DNA: TGTGCCAGCAGTCCCTCCGGCAGGGTGGGGGAGACCCAGTACTTC. The full variable domain, completed using reference TRBV28 and TRBJ2-5, is DVKVTQSSRYLVKRTGEKVFLECVQDMDHENMFWYRQDPGLGLRLIYFSYDVKMKEKGDIPEGYSVSREKKERFSLILESASTNQTSMYLCASSPSGRVGETQYFGPGTRLLVL.